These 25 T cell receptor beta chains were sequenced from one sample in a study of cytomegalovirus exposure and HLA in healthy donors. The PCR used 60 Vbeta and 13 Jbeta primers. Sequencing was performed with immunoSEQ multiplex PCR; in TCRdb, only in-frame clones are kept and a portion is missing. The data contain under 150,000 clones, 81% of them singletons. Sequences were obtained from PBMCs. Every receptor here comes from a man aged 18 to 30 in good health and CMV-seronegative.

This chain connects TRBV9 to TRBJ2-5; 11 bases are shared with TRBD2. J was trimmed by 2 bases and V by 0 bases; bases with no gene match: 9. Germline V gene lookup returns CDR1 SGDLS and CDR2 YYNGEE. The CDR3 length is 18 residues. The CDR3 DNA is TGTGCCAGCAGCGTAGGAGCCTTTAGCGGGGGGGGACAAGAGACCCAGTACTTC. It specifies CASSVGAFSGGGQETQYF.

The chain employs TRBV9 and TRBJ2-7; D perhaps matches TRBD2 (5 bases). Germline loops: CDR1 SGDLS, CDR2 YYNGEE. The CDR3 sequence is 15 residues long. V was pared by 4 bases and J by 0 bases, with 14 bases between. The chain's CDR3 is CASSPSGLSSYEQYF. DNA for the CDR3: TGTGCCAGCAGCCCCAGTGGACTGAGCTCCTACGAGCAGTACTTC.

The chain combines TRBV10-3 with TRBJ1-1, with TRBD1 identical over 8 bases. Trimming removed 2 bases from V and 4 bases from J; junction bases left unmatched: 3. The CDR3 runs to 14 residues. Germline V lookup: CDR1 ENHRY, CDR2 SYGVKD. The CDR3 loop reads CAISERTGRTEAFF. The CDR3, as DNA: TGTGCCATCAGTGAGAGGACAGGGCGCACTGAAGCTTTCTTT.

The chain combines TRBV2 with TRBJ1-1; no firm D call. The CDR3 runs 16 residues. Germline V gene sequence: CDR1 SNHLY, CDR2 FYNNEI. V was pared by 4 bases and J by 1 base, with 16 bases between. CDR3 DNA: TGTGCCAGCAGTGGAGATTGGGGAGTTGGGAACACTGAAGCTTTCTTT. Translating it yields CASSGDWGVGNTEAFF. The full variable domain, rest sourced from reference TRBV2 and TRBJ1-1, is EPEVTQTPSHQVTQMGQEVILRCVPISNHLYFYWYRQILGQKVEFLVSFYNNEISEKSEIFDDQFSVERPDGSNFTLKIRSTKLEDSAMYFCASSGDWGVGNTEAFFGQGTRLTVV.

The CDR3 sequence is CASSVAGRDTGELFF. In nucleotides, the CDR3 is TGTGCCAGCAGTGTCGCCGGGAGGGACACCGGGGAGCTGTTTTTT. V usage is TRBV25-1 and J usage is TRBJ2-2; 8 nucleotides align to TRBD2. From germline, CDR1 is MGHDK and CDR2 SYGVNS. Losses at the gene ends were 4 bases for V and 3 bases for J; bases not matched to a gene: 4. The length of the CDR3 is 15 residues.

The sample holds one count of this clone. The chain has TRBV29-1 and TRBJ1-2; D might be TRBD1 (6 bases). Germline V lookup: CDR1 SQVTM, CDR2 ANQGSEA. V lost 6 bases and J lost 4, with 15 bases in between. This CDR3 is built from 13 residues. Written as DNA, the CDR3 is TGCAGCGTCAGACAGGAGGTTGTCTATGGCTACACCTTC. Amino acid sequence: CSVRQEVVYGYTF.

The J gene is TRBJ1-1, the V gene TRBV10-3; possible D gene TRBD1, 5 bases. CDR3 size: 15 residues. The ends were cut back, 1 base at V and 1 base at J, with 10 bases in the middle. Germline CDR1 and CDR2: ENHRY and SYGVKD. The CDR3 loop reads CAISELGRQNTEAFF. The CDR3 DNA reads TGTGCCATCAGTGAGTTGGGGCGGCAGAACACTGAAGCTTTCTTT.

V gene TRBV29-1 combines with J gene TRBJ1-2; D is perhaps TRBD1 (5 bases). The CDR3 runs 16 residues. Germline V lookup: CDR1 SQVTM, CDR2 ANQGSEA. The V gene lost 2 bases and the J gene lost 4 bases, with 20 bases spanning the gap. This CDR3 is CSVEPRGVGASYGYTF. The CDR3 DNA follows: TGCAGCGTTGAACCCCGGGGGGTCGGGGCTTCCTATGGCTACACCTTC.

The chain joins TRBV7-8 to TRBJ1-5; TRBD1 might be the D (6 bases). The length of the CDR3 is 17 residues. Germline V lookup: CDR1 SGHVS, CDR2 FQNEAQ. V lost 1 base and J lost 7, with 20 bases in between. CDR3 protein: CASSLVSGQGFSQPQHF. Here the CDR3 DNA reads TGTGCCAGCAGCTTAGTCTCAGGGCAGGGGTTTAGCCAGCCCCAGCATTTT. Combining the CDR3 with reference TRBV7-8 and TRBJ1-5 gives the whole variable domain GAGVSQSPRYKVAKRGQDVALRCDPISGHVSLFWYQQALGQGPEFLTYFQNEAQLDKSGLPSDRFFAERPEGSVSTLKIQRTQQEDSAVYLCASSLVSGQGFSQPQHFGDGTRLSIL.

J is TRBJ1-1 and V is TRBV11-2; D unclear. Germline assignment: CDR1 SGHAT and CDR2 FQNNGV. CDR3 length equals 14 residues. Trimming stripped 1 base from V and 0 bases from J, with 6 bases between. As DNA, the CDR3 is TGTGCCAGCAGCTTAGTCCCATTGAACACTGAAGCTTTCTTT. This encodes CASSLVPLNTEAFF. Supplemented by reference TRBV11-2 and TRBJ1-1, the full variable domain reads EAGVAQSPRYKIIEKRQSVAFWCNPISGHATLYWYQQILGQGPKLLIQFQNNGVVDDSQLPKDRFSAERLKGVDSTLKIQPAKLEDSAVYLCASSLVPLNTEAFFGQGTRLTVV.

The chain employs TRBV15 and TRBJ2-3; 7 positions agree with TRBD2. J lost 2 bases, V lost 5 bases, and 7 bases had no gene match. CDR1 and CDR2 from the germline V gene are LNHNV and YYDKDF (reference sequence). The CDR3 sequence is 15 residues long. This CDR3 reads CATSVRREPTDTQYF. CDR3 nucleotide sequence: TGTGCCACCAGCGTCCGGCGGGAGCCCACAGATACGCAGTATTTT.

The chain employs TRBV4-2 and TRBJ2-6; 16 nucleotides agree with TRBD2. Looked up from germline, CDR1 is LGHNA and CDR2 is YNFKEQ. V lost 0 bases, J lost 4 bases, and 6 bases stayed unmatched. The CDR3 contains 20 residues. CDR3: CASSQDLGTSGGGGANVLTF. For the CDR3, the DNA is TGTGCCAGCAGCCAAGATTTGGGGACTAGCGGGGGGGGAGGGGCCAACGTCCTGACTTTC.

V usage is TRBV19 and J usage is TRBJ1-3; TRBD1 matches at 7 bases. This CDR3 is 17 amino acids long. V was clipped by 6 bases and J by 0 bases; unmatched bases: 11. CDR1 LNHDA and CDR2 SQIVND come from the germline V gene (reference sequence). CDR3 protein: CASSALDRPSSGNTIYF. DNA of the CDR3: TGTGCCAGTAGCGCATTGGACAGGCCAAGCTCTGGAAACACCATATATTTT.

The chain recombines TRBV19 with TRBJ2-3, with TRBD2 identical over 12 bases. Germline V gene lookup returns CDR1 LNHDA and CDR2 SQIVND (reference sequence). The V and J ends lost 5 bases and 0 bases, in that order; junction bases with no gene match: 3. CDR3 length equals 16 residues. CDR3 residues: CASSSSGGASTDTQYF. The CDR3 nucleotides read TGTGCCAGTAGTTCTAGCGGGGGGGCGAGCACAGATACGCAGTATTTT. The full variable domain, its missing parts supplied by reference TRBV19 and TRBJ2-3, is DGGITQSPKYLFRKEGQNVTLSCEQNLNHDAMYWYRQDPGQGLRLIYYSQIVNDFQKGDIAEGYSVSREKKESFPLTVTSAQKNPTAFYLCASSSSGGASTDTQYFGPGTRLTVL.

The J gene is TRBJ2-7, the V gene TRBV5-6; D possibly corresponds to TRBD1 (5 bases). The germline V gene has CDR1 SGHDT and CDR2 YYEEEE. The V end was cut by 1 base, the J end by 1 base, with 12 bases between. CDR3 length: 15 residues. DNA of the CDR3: TGTGCCAGCAGCTTGCAGGGAACTGGGTCCTACGAGCAGTACTTC. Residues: CASSLQGTGSYEQYF.

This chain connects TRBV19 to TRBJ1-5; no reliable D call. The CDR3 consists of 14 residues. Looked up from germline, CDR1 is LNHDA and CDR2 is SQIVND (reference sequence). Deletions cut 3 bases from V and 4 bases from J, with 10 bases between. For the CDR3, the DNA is TGTGCCAGTAGTATTGGTCGACTAAATCAGCCCCAGCATTTT. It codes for CASSIGRLNQPQHF.

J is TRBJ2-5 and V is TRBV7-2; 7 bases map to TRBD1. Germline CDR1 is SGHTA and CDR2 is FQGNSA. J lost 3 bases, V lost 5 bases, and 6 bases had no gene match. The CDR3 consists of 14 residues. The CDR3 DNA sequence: TGTGCCAGCAGCCCGCGGACAGGCAAAGAGACCCAGTACTTC. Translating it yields CASSPRTGKETQYF.

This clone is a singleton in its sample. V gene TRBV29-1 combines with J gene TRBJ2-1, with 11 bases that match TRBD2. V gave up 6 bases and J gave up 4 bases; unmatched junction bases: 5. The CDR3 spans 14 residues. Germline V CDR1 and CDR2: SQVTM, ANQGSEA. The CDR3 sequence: CSVQRTSGYNEQFF. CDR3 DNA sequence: TGCAGCGTACAAAGGACTAGCGGGTACAATGAGCAGTTCTTC.

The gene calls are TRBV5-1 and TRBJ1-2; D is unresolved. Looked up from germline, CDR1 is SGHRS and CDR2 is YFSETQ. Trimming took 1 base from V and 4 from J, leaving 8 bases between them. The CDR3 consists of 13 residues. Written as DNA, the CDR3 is TGCGCCAGCAGCTTGACAGAATTCTATGGCTACACCTTC. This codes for CASSLTEFYGYTF. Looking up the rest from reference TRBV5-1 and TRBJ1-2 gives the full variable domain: KAGVTQTPRYLIKTRGQQVTLSCSPISGHRSVSWYQQTPGQGLQFLFEYFSETQRNKGNFPGRFSGRQFSNSRSEMNVSTLELGDSALYLCASSLTEFYGYTFGSGTRLTVV.

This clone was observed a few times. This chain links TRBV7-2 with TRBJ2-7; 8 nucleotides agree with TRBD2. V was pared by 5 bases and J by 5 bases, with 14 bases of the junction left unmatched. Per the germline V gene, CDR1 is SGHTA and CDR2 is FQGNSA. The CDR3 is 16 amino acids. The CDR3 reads CASSTSGGGGRNEQYF. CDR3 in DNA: TGTGCCAGCAGCACTAGTGGGGGCGGGGGGAGGAACGAGCAGTACTTC. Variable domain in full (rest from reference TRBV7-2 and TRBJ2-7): GAGVSQSPSNKVTEKGKDVELRCDPISGHTALYWYRQSLGQGLEFLIYFQGNSAPDKSGLPSDRFSAERTGGSVSTLTIQRTQQEDSAVYLCASSTSGGGGRNEQYFGPGTRLTVT.

The CDR3 coding sequence is TGCAGCGTTGAAGTGGGACAGGGGCGCGGCTATGGCTACACCTTC. Its translation is CSVEVGQGRGYGYTF. The chain links TRBV29-1 to TRBJ1-2, with TRBD1 identical over 10 bases. J lost 4 bases, V lost 1 base, and 6 bases had no gene match. Germline V gene lookup returns CDR1 SQVTM and CDR2 ANQGSEA. The CDR3 sequence is 15 residues long.

CDR3 sequence: CASTGRDRGLDYGYTF. In nucleotides, the CDR3 is TGTGCCAGCACTGGCCGGGACAGGGGGCTAGACTATGGCTACACCTTC. The rearrangement uses TRBV28 and TRBJ1-2, with 12 positions matching TRBD1. Germline V gene sequence: CDR1 MDHEN, CDR2 SYDVKM. This CDR3 spans 16 amino acids. V lost 7 bases and J lost 3; bases outside the gene matches: 9.

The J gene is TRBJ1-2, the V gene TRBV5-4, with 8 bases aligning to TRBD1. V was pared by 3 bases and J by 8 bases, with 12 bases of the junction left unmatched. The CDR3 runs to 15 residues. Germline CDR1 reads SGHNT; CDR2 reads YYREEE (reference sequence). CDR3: CASSSPGTGGIGYTF. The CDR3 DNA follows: TGTGCCAGCAGCTCCCCCGGGACAGGCGGGATAGGCTACACCTTC. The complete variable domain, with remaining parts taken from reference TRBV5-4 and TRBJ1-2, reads ETGVTQSPTHLIKTRGQQVTLRCSSQSGHNTVSWYQQALGQGPQFIFQYYREEENGRGNFPPRFSGLQFPNYSSELNVNALELDDSALYLCASSSPGTGGIGYTFGSGTRLTVV.

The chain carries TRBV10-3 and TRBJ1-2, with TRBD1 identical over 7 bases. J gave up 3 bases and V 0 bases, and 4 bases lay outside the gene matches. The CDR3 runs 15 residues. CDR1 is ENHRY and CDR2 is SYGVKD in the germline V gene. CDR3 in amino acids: CAISESKGADYGYTF. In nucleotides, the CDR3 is TGTGCCATCAGTGAGTCAAAGGGGGCAGACTATGGCTACACCTTC.

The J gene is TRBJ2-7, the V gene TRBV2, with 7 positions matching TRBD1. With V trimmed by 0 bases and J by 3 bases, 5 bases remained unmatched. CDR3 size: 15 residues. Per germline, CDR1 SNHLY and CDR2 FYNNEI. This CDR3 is CASSEAGAGGYEQYF. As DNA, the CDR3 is TGTGCCAGCAGTGAAGCCGGAGCAGGGGGCTACGAGCAGTACTTC.